This T cell receptor (beta chain) was identified in a study of identifying expanded T cells in peripheral blood. Clones were sequenced by immunoSEQ multiplex PCR, and TCRdb holds only the in-frame ones, with some missing. The sample lists roughly 130,000 clones, approximately 86% occurring once. No infections or other immune events were documented during collection. J gave up 6 bases and V 1 base, and 3 bases lay outside the gene matches. Germline CDR1 is SGHTA and CDR2 is FQGNSA. The CDR3 is made up of 14 amino acids. The gene calls are TRBV7-2 and TRBJ2-7, with 10 bases matching TRBD1. The TCR comes from a person aged 18-69 years in good health. The sample comprised blood. The chain's CDR3 is CASSLGGTGAEQYF. CDR3 nucleotide sequence: TGTGCCAGCAGCTTAGGTGGGACAGGGGCCGAGCAGTACTTC.